This T cell receptor beta chain was observed in a study of blood T cell repertoires in COVID-19. Study-wide context: Sites across the United States, Italy and Spain contributed samples from acute and convalescent COVID-19. In each case, the material was cDNA or gDNA derived from T cells, B-cell-depleted T cells, or PBMCs.

Under the authors' procedure: For nucleated cells, counts were estimated from reference gene primer amplification. Sequenced by immunoSEQ multiplex PCR; TCRdb stores in-frame clones only, minus some. V and J calls plus clone size are reproduced from that table; the DNA served to infer D and trimming. The sample has about 120,000 clones, about 84% seen once. Germline-derived CDR1 and CDR2 are SGDLS and YYNGEE. J was trimmed by 6 bases and V by 4 bases; bases with no gene match: 13. The CDR3 length is 17 residues. The sequenced sample was peripheral blood. The TCR comes from a man between 45 and 60 years old with acute or convalescent COVID-19. This chain links TRBV9 with TRBJ2-1; 10 bases are shared with TRBD1. Written as DNA, the CDR3 is TGTGCCAGCAGCATAGGCCCCGGGACAGGGGTTGGCAATGAGCAGTTCTTC. Translation gives CASSIGPGTGVGNEQFF. The variable domain in full, with the rest retrieved from reference TRBV9 and TRBJ2-1, is DSGVTQTPKHLITATGQRVTLRCSPRSGDLSVYWYQQSLDQGLQFLIQYYNGEERAKGNILERFSAQQFPDLHSELNLSSLELGDSALYFCASSIGPGTGVGNEQFFGPGTRLTVL.